This passage covers 31 T cell receptor beta chains from one sample sequenced in a study of CD8+ T cells in alopecia areata. As the sequencing template, cDNA was produced by extracting RNA and reverse transcribing it. This table comes from immunoSEQ multiplex PCR, and its TCRdb copy is limited to in-frame clones, with some not included. The table records 150,000 to 200,000 clones, around 55% of them present only once. The sequencing sample was made of CD4+ T cells sorted from blood. These receptors all come from a human donor in good health.

The V gene is TRBV27, the J gene TRBJ2-7, with 7 bases matching TRBD2. The V gene's germline CDR1 is MNHEY and CDR2 SMNVEV (reference sequence). The length of the CDR3 is 14 residues. V trimming: 8 bases; J trimming: 4 bases; junction bases outside the gene matches: 11. The CDR3 nucleotides are TGTGCCAGCTCCAGGGCGGGAGCTGCTTACGAGCAGTACTTC. It yields the protein CASSRAGAAYEQYF.

A few counts support this clone. The chain combines TRBV23-1 with TRBJ2-7, with 7 bases identical to TRBD1. TRBV23-1 is sorted into the ORF group, with uncertain function. This CDR3 has 20 amino acids. The V gene end was trimmed by 10 bases and the J gene end by 3 bases; junction bases not matched to a gene: 30. CDR3 protein: CAIYEVESKKGWDRDYEQYF. CDR3 coding DNA: TGCGCCATCTACGAGGTAGAGTCAAAAAAAGGATGGGACAGAGACTACGAGCAGTACTTC.

The V gene is TRBV18, the J gene TRBJ2-1; tentative D call: TRBD2 (6 bases). CDR1 and CDR2 from the germline V gene are KGHSH and LQKENI. Trimming pared 0 bases from V and 7 bases from J, leaving 10 bases between. This CDR3 spans 14 amino acids. The CDR3 loop is CASSPPAGKNEQFF. In DNA, the CDR3 is TGTGCCAGCTCACCACCGGCGGGAAAGAATGAGCAGTTCTTC.

The CDR3 DNA sequence: TGCGCCAGCAGCCCCTCACGGCGACGACATAGCGGCTACACCTTC. The encoded protein is CASSPSRRRHSGYTF. The gene calls are TRBV4-1 and TRBJ1-2; D uncertain. The ends were cut back, 4 bases at V and 8 bases at J, with 20 bases in the middle. This CDR3 has 15 amino acids. The V gene's germline CDR1 is MGHRA and CDR2 YSYEKL.

This chain joins TRBV25-1 and TRBJ1-1, with a possible D match to TRBD1 (5 bases). V dropped 6 bases and J dropped 5 bases, with 13 bases sitting between them. From germline, CDR1 is MGHDK and CDR2 SYGVNS. The CDR3 runs to 13 residues. The CDR3 DNA follows: TGTGCCAGCAGGAGAGGGGCTGAAACTGAAGCTTTCTTT. It is translated as CASRRGAETEAFF. Complete variable domain (other parts from reference TRBV25-1 and TRBJ1-1): EADIYQTPRYLVIGTGKKITLECSQTMGHDKMYWYQQDPGMELHLIHYSYGVNSTEKGDLSSESTVSRIRTEHFPLTLESARPSHTSQYLCASRRGAETEAFFGQGTRLTVV.

A remark on this clone: This sample includes further DNA sequences coding for the same CDR3. CDR3 coding DNA: TGCGCCAGCAGCTTGGTCGGCGGCAATCAGCCCCAGCATTTT. It codes for CASSLVGGNQPQHF. This chain joins TRBV5-1 and TRBJ1-5, with D uncertain. Germline loops: CDR1 SGHRS, CDR2 YFSETQ. V was shortened by 0 bases and J by 2 bases, with 6 bases between the two germline ends. This CDR3 comprises 14 residues.

J is TRBJ2-7 and V is TRBV30; unclear D gene. CDR3 length equals 14 residues. Germline assignment: CDR1 GTSNPN and CDR2 SVGIG (reference sequence). Trimming left V 0 bases short and J 0 bases short, with 9 bases between. This chain's CDR3 is CAWSVPGSSYEQYF. The CDR3 DNA is TGTGCCTGGAGTGTACCAGGTAGCTCCTACGAGCAGTACTTC.

This clone showed up just a few times. The V and J genes are TRBV30 and TRBJ1-1; D gene ambiguous. With 1 base removed from V and 8 bases from J, the gap between germline ends came to 11 bases. Germline CDR1 reads GTSNPN; CDR2 reads SVGIG (reference sequence). This CDR3 is built from 12 residues. The CDR3 region is CAWSEVGHEAFF. The CDR3 DNA follows: TGTGCCTGGAGTGAAGTCGGGCACGAAGCTTTCTTT.

CDR3 DNA: TGTGCCAGCAGCCAAGAGAGGGTTGGTGGGGCCAACGTCCTGACTTTC. Residues: CASSQERVGGANVLTF. The chain carries TRBV4-2 and TRBJ2-6, with TRBD2 as a possible D gene (5 bases). The germline V and J ends were trimmed by 0 bases and 3 bases, with 9 bases remaining between them. Germline loops: CDR1 LGHNA, CDR2 YNFKEQ. CDR3 length: 16 amino acids.

The chain links TRBV7-9 to TRBJ2-3; no reliable D call. Trimming stripped 1 base from V and 0 bases from J, with 5 bases between. The CDR3 spans 14 residues. Germline V gives CDR1 SEHNR, CDR2 FQNEAQ (reference sequence). The CDR3 sequence: CASSLGVSTDTQYF. Here the CDR3 DNA reads TGTGCCAGCAGCTTAGGGGTTAGCACAGATACGCAGTATTTT.

The chain joins TRBV29-1 to TRBJ2-3; possible D gene TRBD1, 6 bases. Per the germline V gene, CDR1 is SQVTM and CDR2 is ANQGSEA. The germline V and J ends were trimmed by 6 bases and 6 bases, with 13 bases remaining between them. The CDR3 length is 12 residues. The CDR3: CSVYRGGDTQYF. CDR3 nucleotides: TGCAGCGTATACAGAGGGGGTGATACGCAGTATTTT.

This clone was picked up one time. This chain connects TRBV20-1 to TRBJ2-1; D not resolved. Between the trimmed V and J ends, which lost 4 bases and 5 bases, there was a span of 6 bases. The CDR3 covers 11 residues. The V gene's germline CDR1 is DFQATT and CDR2 SNEGSKA (reference sequence). CDR3: CSAKFNNEQFF. The DNA for the CDR3 is TGCAGTGCTAAGTTTAACAATGAGCAGTTCTTC.

This clone occurred a few times. The CDR3 reads CASRPTSGIIQYF. The CDR3 nucleotides read TGTGCCAGTAGACCTACTAGCGGGATCATTCAGTACTTC. This rearrangement joins TRBV19 to TRBJ2-4; 10 nucleotides agree with TRBD2. Trimming at V came to 6 bases and at J to 9 bases, leaving 5 bases not matched to a gene. CDR3 size: 13 residues. From germline, CDR1 is LNHDA and CDR2 SQIVND (reference sequence). Full variable domain (missing parts from reference TRBV19 and TRBJ2-4): DGGITQSPKYLFRKEGQNVTLSCEQNLNHDAMYWYRQDPGQGLRLIYYSQIVNDFQKGDIAEGYSVSREKKESFPLTVTSAQKNPTAFYLCASRPTSGIIQYFGAGTRLSVL.

The genes are TRBV29-1 and TRBJ1-2; D is ambiguous. Germline V gives CDR1 SQVTM, CDR2 ANQGSEA. The V end was cut by 4 bases, the J end by 4 bases, with 7 bases between. The CDR3 totals 11 residues. CDR3 in amino acids: CSVAFSYGYTF. The CDR3 DNA is TGCAGCGTTGCGTTCAGCTATGGCTACACCTTC.

The J gene is TRBJ1-2, the V gene TRBV30; 12 nucleotides align to TRBD1. Germline assignment: CDR1 GTSNPN and CDR2 SVGIG (reference sequence). V lost 0 bases and J lost 8; bases outside the gene matches: 4. This CDR3 is built from 14 residues. The CDR3 DNA is TGTGCCTGGAGTGTACAGGGACAGGGGGCAGGCTACACCTTC. This codes for CAWSVQGQGAGYTF. The full variable domain, its missing parts supplied by reference TRBV30 and TRBJ1-2, is SQTIHQWPATLVQPVGSPLSLECTVEGTSNPNLYWYRQAAGRGLQLLFYSVGIGQISSEVPQNLSASRPQDRQFILSSKKLLLSDSGFYLCAWSVQGQGAGYTFGSGTRLTVV.

This clone has only a few counts. The rearrangement joins TRBV5-1 to TRBJ2-6; D is undetermined. The CDR3 sequence is 14 residues long. Germline-derived CDR1 and CDR2 are SGHRS and YFSETQ. Trimming removed 1 base at V and 4 bases at J, with 6 bases between. CDR3 region: CASSLIVGANVLTF. The CDR3 coding sequence is TGCGCCAGCAGCTTGATTGTCGGGGCCAACGTCCTGACTTTC.

V and J are TRBV29-1 and TRBJ2-7; possibly TRBD2 for D (6 bases). Germline V lookup: CDR1 SQVTM, CDR2 ANQGSEA. This CDR3 has 14 residues. V lost 4 bases and J 1 base, leaving 14 bases between the germline ends. CDR3 in DNA: TGCAGCGTTGTTCCGGGACTGCCGTCCTACGAGCAGTACTTC. Its protein is CSVVPGLPSYEQYF.

This clone showed up just a few times. The chain links TRBV29-1 to TRBJ2-3, with 10 bases that match TRBD2. The length of the CDR3 is 14 residues. The V and J ends lost 6 bases and 6 bases, in that order; junction bases with no gene match: 9. The germline V gene encodes CDR1 SQVTM and CDR2 ANQGSEA. CDR3 coding DNA: TGCAGCGTCGAGAGCGGGAGGGCCATGGATACGCAGTATTTT. It yields the protein CSVESGRAMDTQYF.

The J gene is TRBJ1-5, the V gene TRBV11-2; TRBD1 might be the D (6 bases). This CDR3 comprises 14 residues. Germline V lookup: CDR1 SGHAT, CDR2 FQNNGV. Deletions cut 0 bases from V and 7 bases from J, with 10 bases between. CDR3: CASSLDGGGQPQHF. The CDR3, as DNA: TGTGCCAGCAGCTTAGACGGGGGCGGGCAGCCCCAGCATTTT.

V is TRBV29-1 and J is TRBJ2-3; D is unresolved. The CDR3 runs to 12 residues. Germline lookup yields CDR1 SQVTM and CDR2 ANQGSEA. Trimming pared 5 bases from V and 3 bases from J, leaving 9 bases between. The CDR3 nucleotides read TGCAGCGTTAGAAGTCGGACAGATACGCAGTATTTT. It is translated as CSVRSRTDTQYF.

This chain links TRBV9 with TRBJ2-7; D perhaps matches TRBD2 (6 bases). This CDR3 has 15 amino acids. The V and J ends lost 2 bases and 6 bases respectively, with 18 bases between them. The germline V gene encodes CDR1 SGDLS and CDR2 YYNGEE. CDR3 region: CASSVSGGGLLEQYF. DNA for the CDR3: TGTGCCAGCAGCGTCTCAGGCGGAGGGCTGCTCGAGCAGTACTTC.

The chain links TRBV4-1 to TRBJ2-6; D gene unclear. V lost 5 bases and J lost 4, with 6 bases in between. The CDR3 consists of 13 residues. Germline CDR1 reads MGHRA; CDR2 reads YSYEKL. CDR3 amino acids: CASSIYGANVLTF. DNA of the CDR3: TGCGCCAGCAGCATTTACGGGGCCAACGTCCTGACTTTC.

The rearrangement uses TRBV29-1 and TRBJ1-1, with D hard to call. Germline V gene lookup returns CDR1 SQVTM and CDR2 ANQGSEA. The CDR3 length is 10 residues. Deletions cut 4 bases from V and 7 bases from J, with 7 bases between. The CDR3 sequence is CSVGTVEAFF. The CDR3 nucleotides are TGCAGCGTTGGGACGGTTGAAGCTTTCTTT.

The chain carries TRBV29-1 and TRBJ2-1, with D uncertain. The CDR3 spans 10 residues. With 4 bases removed from V and 8 bases from J, the gap between germline ends came to 6 bases. Germline V gives CDR1 SQVTM, CDR2 ANQGSEA. CDR3 sequence reads: CSVGAYEQFF. For the CDR3, the DNA is TGCAGCGTTGGGGCCTATGAGCAGTTCTTC.

The rearrangement links TRBV15 to TRBJ1-5, with a weak D call TRBD1 (6 bases). V lost 5 bases and J 3 bases, leaving 11 bases between the germline ends. Germline lookup yields CDR1 LNHNV and CDR2 YYDKDF (reference sequence). The CDR3 is made up of 14 amino acids. CDR3 region: CATSVQGANQPQHF. The CDR3 DNA follows: TGTGCCACCAGCGTACAGGGAGCCAATCAGCCCCAGCATTTT.

The chain uses TRBV2 and TRBJ2-3; D is undetermined. The ends were cut back, 6 bases at V and 2 bases at J, with 15 bases in the middle. This CDR3 comprises 15 residues. From germline, CDR1 is SNHLY and CDR2 FYNNEI. CDR3 nucleotide sequence: TGTGCCAGCAGCTCAACCCACTGGACCACAGATACGCAGTATTTT. Residues: CASSSTHWTTDTQYF.

J is TRBJ2-5 and V is TRBV23-1; perhaps D is TRBD1 or TRBD2 (5 bases each). TRBV23-1 is an ORF; its function is uncertain. There are 15 residues in the CDR3. Trimming stripped 8 bases from V and 0 bases from J, with 16 bases between. This CDR3 is CASYHRRRHQETQYF. The CDR3 region has the DNA TGCGCCAGCTACCACAGGAGGCGCCACCAAGAGACCCAGTACTTC.

The chain joins TRBV4-1 to TRBJ2-7; the D is unclear. This CDR3 has 16 residues. Trimming took 1 base from V and 1 from J, leaving 14 bases between them. Germline V lookup: CDR1 MGHRA, CDR2 YSYEKL. CDR3 amino acids: CASSQVLGPKSYEQYF. As DNA, the CDR3 is TGCGCCAGCAGCCAAGTTCTTGGGCCGAAATCCTACGAGCAGTACTTC.

This chain joins TRBV2 and TRBJ1-4; D ambiguous. V was cut by 7 bases and J by 4 bases, with 10 bases left in between. This CDR3 spans 13 amino acids. Germline CDR1 SNHLY, CDR2 FYNNEI. The CDR3: CASIRRINEKLFF. The CDR3 DNA sequence: TGTGCCAGCATAAGGAGGATTAATGAAAAACTGTTTTTT.

This sequence joins TRBV2 and TRBJ2-1, with 11 bases that match TRBD2. In germline, CDR1 is SNHLY, CDR2 FYNNEI. V was pared by 6 bases and J by 6 bases, with 10 bases of the junction left unmatched. The CDR3 totals 16 residues. CDR3 protein: CASRPDLAGGRNEQFF. The CDR3 coding sequence is TGTGCCAGCAGGCCCGACCTAGCGGGAGGCCGCAATGAGCAGTTCTTC.

The rearrangement uses TRBV5-1 and TRBJ2-3; D may be TRBD2 (5 bases). This CDR3 region has 13 residues. V lost 3 bases, J lost 3 bases, and 8 bases lay in between. Germline CDR1 SGHRS, CDR2 YFSETQ. The CDR3 DNA reads TGCGCCAGCAGCTCCCGGGAAACAGATACGCAGTATTTT. This encodes CASSSRETDTQYF.